The 26 T cell receptor beta chains given below trace back to one sample, sequenced in a study of regulatory T cells in long-lasting Graves disease. Time point in this sample: newly diagnosed GD, antithyroid drugs for less than 3 months. From PBMCs, RNA was extracted and then used to make the TCR library. Building the TCR beta libraries relied on iRepertoire HTBI primers, and CDR3 regions underwent Arm-PCR. TCRdb reprocessed the multiplex PCR reads with MiXCR, giving one entry per CDR3 protein. The sample carries about 220,000 distinct CDR3 sequences, about 16% recorded once. Sequenced material: peripheral blood mononuclear cells (PBMCs), taken at new diagnosis, from a patient treated with antithyroid drugs. Receptor source: a female donor with Graves disease.

This clonotype showed up many times. This sequence joins TRBV11-3 and TRBJ2-5; TRBD2 agrees at 12 bases. With V trimmed by 1 base and J by 4 bases, 7 bases remained unmatched. Germline lookup yields CDR1 SGHNT and CDR2 YENEEA. This CDR3 contains 17 residues. The CDR3 spells CASSLGGPGLAGETQYF. CDR3 bases: TGTGCCAGCAGCTTAGGGGGACCGGGACTAGCGGGAGAGACCCAGTACTTC.

This clonotype was seen repeatedly, ten times or more. This chain connects TRBV20-1 to TRBJ1-1; 8 nucleotides align to TRBD1. Losses at the gene ends were 2 bases for V and 3 bases for J; bases not matched to a gene: 5. The CDR3 spans 14 residues. Per germline, CDR1 DFQATT and CDR2 SNEGSKA (reference sequence). CDR3 coding DNA: TGCAGTGCTAGACCAGGGGGCGCAGACACTGAAGCTTTCTTT. As protein: CSARPGGADTEAFF.

This clonotype was seen many times. The V and J genes are TRBV12-3 or TRBV12-4 and TRBJ1-1; D gene uncertain. The CDR3 runs 13 residues. The V end was cut by 3 bases, the J end by 4 bases, with 9 bases between. CDR3 region: CASSFGQSTEAFF. As DNA, the CDR3 is TGTGCCAGCAGTTTTGGGCAGAGCACTGAAGCTTTCTTT.

This clonotype was recorded at least ten times. The chain combines TRBV11-2 with TRBJ2-5; D is perhaps TRBD2 (5 bases). Germline CDR1 and CDR2: SGHAT and FQNNGV. The V gene lost 1 base and the J gene lost 5 bases, with 11 bases spanning the gap. The length of the CDR3 is 14 residues. The chain's CDR3 is CASSLGSTRETQYF. The CDR3 region has the DNA TGTGCCAGCAGCTTAGGCAGCACTAGGGAGACCCAGTACTTC.

This clonotype was counted ten times or more. J is TRBJ2-7 and V is TRBV28, with 8 positions matching TRBD1. V lost 4 bases and J lost 3; bases outside the gene matches: 11. CDR1 is MDHEN, CDR2 SYDVKM, per germline. The CDR3 runs 16 residues. CDR3 DNA: TGTGCCAGCAGTTCATCAGGGGGCGGTGGGTACTACGAGCAGTACTTC. It encodes CASSSSGGGGYYEQYF.

This clonotype came up many times. The chain carries TRBV7-9 and TRBJ2-7; possible D gene TRBD1, 6 bases. Germline V CDR1 and CDR2: SEHNR, FQNEAQ (reference sequence). The CDR3 has 13 residues. Trimming took off 5 bases at V and 9 bases at J, with 17 bases between the two ends. CDR3 sequence reads: CASSNDRLRVQYF. The CDR3 nucleotides are TGTGCCAGCAGCAATGACAGGCTTAGGGTGCAGTACTTC. The full variable domain, in which reference TRBV7-9 and TRBJ2-7 provide the parts outside the CDR3, is DTGVSQNPRHKITKRGQNVTFRCDPISEHNRLYWYRQTLGQGPEFLTYFQNEAQLEKSRLLSDRFSAERPKGSFSTLEIQRTEQGDSAMYLCASSNDRLRVQYFGPGTRLTVT.

There are many counts of this clonotype. DNA for the CDR3: TGCAGTGCCTGGACTGCGGACCAACTCAACAATGAGCAGTTCTTC. Translating gives CSAWTADQLNNEQFF. The chain has TRBV20-1 and TRBJ2-1, with D perhaps matching TRBD2 (5 bases). CDR3 length: 15 residues. The germline gives CDR1 DFQATT, CDR2 SNEGSKA (reference sequence). The V and J ends lost 6 bases and 5 bases respectively, with 20 bases between them.

In its sample, this clonotype was seen once. A read error is possible here, since a much larger clone lies one base away. J is TRBJ2-1 and V is TRBV19, with D unresolved. The CDR3 sequence is 14 residues long. Trimming took off 3 bases at V and 12 bases at J, with 18 bases between the two ends. Germline values: CDR1 LNHDA, CDR2 SQIVND (reference sequence). CDR3 in DNA: TGTGCCAGTAGTATGATGGGTCCACGCGATGGGCAGTTCTTC. Translation: CASSMMGPRDGQFF.

This clonotype occurred many times. The rearrangement links TRBV28 to TRBJ1-2, with D perhaps TRBD1 (5 bases). V was trimmed by 3 bases and J by 4 bases, leaving 12 bases between them. Germline V lookup: CDR1 MDHEN, CDR2 SYDVKM. The CDR3 is 14 residues long. CDR3 in amino acids: CASSLEGSGYGYTF. The CDR3 DNA reads TGTGCCAGCAGTTTGGAGGGGTCGGGCTATGGCTACACCTTC.

The chain combines TRBV19 with TRBJ1-2; 10 positions match TRBD1. The CDR3 totals 16 residues. Per germline, CDR1 LNHDA and CDR2 SQIVND (reference sequence). Trimming cost V 5 bases and J 4 bases; bases outside gene matches: 10. The CDR3 DNA sequence: TGTGCCAGTAGTCCGGCTGGGACAGGGGACATCTATGGCTACACCTTC. It encodes CASSPAGTGDIYGYTF.

This clonotype was detected many times. This chain connects TRBV6-5 to TRBJ1-3; TRBD1 is a possible D gene (5 bases). The length of the CDR3 is 15 residues. V was cut by 3 bases and J by 0 bases, with 9 bases left in between. CDR1 is MNHEY and CDR2 is SVGAGI in the germline V gene. The CDR3 sequence: CASSYGGASGNTIYF. CDR3 DNA sequence: TGTGCCAGCAGTTATGGGGGTGCCTCTGGAAACACCATATATTTT.

Ten or more counts support this clonotype. The V and J genes are TRBV5-1 and TRBJ2-7; the match to TRBD1 covers 9 bases. Germline lookup yields CDR1 SGHRS and CDR2 YFSETQ. This CDR3 has 14 amino acids. The V segment lost 0 bases and the J segment 4 bases; nucleotides outside the gene matches: 2. The DNA of the CDR3 is TGCGCCAGCAGCTTGGACAGGGGGCGATACGAGCAGTACTTC. Its protein is CASSLDRGRYEQYF.

Points on this clonotype: One base away lies a much larger clone, so this may be a sequencing read error. The gene calls are TRBV19 and TRBJ2-1; D is undetermined. The end of the DNA fits TRBJ2-5 better, so the J call may be wrong. The CDR3 has 13 residues. The germline V gene has CDR1 LNHDA and CDR2 SQIVND (reference sequence). In DNA, the CDR3 is TGTGCCAGTAGTTCGTCATGGATGGAGACCCAGTACTTC. Translated, it gives CASSSSWMETQYF.

This clonotype has ten or more counts. This sequence joins TRBV9 and TRBJ1-1; the D is unclear. Trimming took 0 bases from V and 4 from J, leaving 10 bases between them. CDR3 length: 14 amino acids. Looked up from germline, CDR1 is SGDLS and CDR2 is YYNGEE. The CDR3 DNA is TGTGCCAGCAGCGTAGATGCGGTATCCACTGAAGCTTTCTTT. Residues: CASSVDAVSTEAFF.

The chain uses TRBV30 and TRBJ1-1; D not certain. Trimming took 3 bases from V and 3 from J, leaving 20 bases between them. The CDR3 has 16 residues. Per germline, CDR1 GTSNPN and CDR2 SVGIG (reference sequence). The CDR3 is CAWSSKGGRGYTEAFF. In DNA, the CDR3 is TGTGCCTGGAGCTCGAAGGGAGGGAGAGGGTACACTGAAGCTTTCTTT. Full variable domain (remainder filled in from reference TRBV30 and TRBJ1-1): SQTIHQWPATLVQPVGSPLSLECTVEGTSNPNLYWYRQAAGRGLQLLFYSVGIGQISSEVPQNLSASRPQDRQFILSSKKLLLSDSGFYLCAWSSKGGRGYTEAFFGQGTRLTVV.

This clonotype appeared many times. The chain joins TRBV3-1 to TRBJ2-7, with D uncertain. Germline CDR1 LGHDT, CDR2 YNNKEL (reference sequence). CDR3 size: 12 residues. V lost 4 bases and J 3 bases, leaving 7 bases between the germline ends. The CDR3 loop is CASSPVGYEQYF. The CDR3 DNA sequence: TGTGCCAGCAGCCCCGTGGGCTACGAGCAGTACTTC.

This chain uses TRBV12-3 or TRBV12-4 with TRBJ2-7; TRBD1 matches at 9 bases. There are 14 residues in the CDR3. V was pared by 7 bases and J by 4 bases, with 8 bases of the junction left unmatched. For the CDR3, the DNA is TGTGCCAGCACCTCCGGGACAGGGATTTACGAGCAGTACTTC. Encoded protein: CASTSGTGIYEQYF.

This clonotype was recorded at least ten times. V and J are TRBV15 and TRBJ2-1; a possible D gene is TRBD2 (6 bases). This CDR3 is 18 amino acids long. V shed 3 bases and J shed 1 base, with 19 bases lying between them. From germline, CDR1 is LNHNV and CDR2 YYDKDF (reference sequence). CDR3 in amino acids: CATSRDIPGGGSYNEQFF. The CDR3 bases are TGTGCCACCAGCAGGGACATCCCCGGGGGAGGTTCCTACAATGAGCAGTTCTTC.

The chain combines TRBV28 with TRBJ2-7, with 13 bases matching TRBD2. J lost 3 bases, V lost 6 bases, and 8 bases had no gene match. Germline CDR1 MDHEN, CDR2 SYDVKM. The length of the CDR3 is 16 residues. The CDR3 protein is CASSWALAGGDYEQYF. The CDR3 DNA follows: TGTGCCAGCAGCTGGGCACTAGCGGGAGGGGACTACGAGCAGTACTTC.

This clonotype was seen repeatedly, ten times or more. The chain recombines TRBV9 with TRBJ1-1, with D possibly TRBD1 on 6 matching bases. The CDR3 has 17 residues. Germline CDR1 SGDLS, CDR2 YYNGEE. V was cut by 0 bases and J by 3 bases, with 18 bases left in between. The CDR3 nucleotides read TGTGCCAGCAGCGTAGTTGGGAGGGGGATCTTTGACACTGAAGCTTTCTTT. Protein sequence: CASSVVGRGIFDTEAFF.

J is TRBJ2-5 and V is TRBV12-3 or TRBV12-4; TRBD1 agrees at 8 bases. The trim removed 6 bases at V and 2 bases at J, leaving 5 bases unmatched. The CDR3 consists of 14 residues. The DNA of the CDR3 is TGTGCCAGCAGGGCGACAGGGGAGCAAGAGACCCAGTACTTC. Translation: CASRATGEQETQYF.

This clonotype showed up many times. The chain is built from TRBV6-5 and TRBJ1-1; 9 bases match TRBD1. Germline CDR1 and CDR2: MNHEY and SVGAGI. The ends lost 4 bases at V and 6 bases at J; junction bases unmatched: 6. CDR3 length: 14 residues. CDR3 in DNA: TGTGCCAGCAGTTCCCGGACAGGGGAGGCTGAAGCTTTCTTT. Its protein product is CASSSRTGEAEAFF.

This chain's CDR3 is CASSQGRGGAETQYF. CDR3 sequence (DNA): TGCGCCAGCAGCCAAGGCCGGGGGGGTGCAGAGACCCAGTACTTC. This sequence joins TRBV4-1 and TRBJ2-5; TRBD2 aligns across 8 bases. CDR3 length equals 15 residues. With V trimmed by 1 base and J by 4 bases, 5 bases remained unmatched. Germline V gene sequence: CDR1 MGHRA, CDR2 YSYEKL.

At least ten counts were recorded for this clonotype. The chain joins TRBV7-9 to TRBJ1-1, with 7 bases identical to TRBD1. Germline CDR1 reads SEHNR; CDR2 reads FQNEAQ (reference sequence). The CDR3 length is 14 residues. Trimming took 5 bases from V and 0 from J; bases not matched to a gene: 3. The CDR3 region has the DNA TGTGCCAGCAGCGGGCAGGGGGTGAACACTGAAGCTTTCTTT. It specifies CASSGQGVNTEAFF.

This clonotype was observed at least ten times. The chain carries TRBV6-1 and TRBJ1-1, with D uncertain. Trimming stripped 8 bases from V and 3 bases from J, with 13 bases between. CDR1 and CDR2 from the germline V gene are MNHNS and SASEGT. The CDR3 has 13 residues. The CDR3 nucleotides read TGTGCCAGCGCGGGGTCAGGAGACACTGAAGCTTTCTTT. Translating gives CASAGSGDTEAFF.

This clonotype was detected ten times or more. The rearrangement links TRBV12-3 or TRBV12-4 to TRBJ2-7; TRBD2 matches at 9 bases. The CDR3 has 14 residues. The V segment lost 6 bases and the J segment 4 bases; nucleotides outside the gene matches: 7. CDR3 sequence (DNA): TGTGCCAGCAGCAAGGGACTAGCCTCGTACGAGCAGTACTTC. Its translation is CASSKGLASYEQYF.